The 4 T cell receptor beta chains below all came from one sample that was sequenced in a study of blood T cells in healthy people across ages (dated by TCRdb to the mid-2010s). Libraries were constructed by 5' RACE. TCRdb lists the instrument as Illumina HiSeq 2500. A second PCR of about 7 to 12 cycles was performed with a sample-barcoded 5' primer and a J-beta primer mix. In-frame beta chains were kept once TCRdb had trimmed the public reads at Q25 with fastp and called clones with MiXCR. Identical CDR3 protein sequences are pooled into one entry, listed with their most common genes and DNA. The table for this sample lists roughly 650,000 distinct CDR3 sequences; about 30% of them were counted only once. The ten largest clonotypes hold approximately 15% of the sample. The sequenced sample consisted of blood. The source is a woman of 80 years or more in good health. Donor details come from another sample of the same person, matched by shared clones.

This clonotype came up many times. The chain has TRBV28 and TRBJ2-7, with a weak D call TRBD1 (6 bases). Trimming removed 5 bases from V and 5 bases from J, with 16 bases in between. The germline CDR1 and CDR2 sequences are MDHEN and SYDVKM. This CDR3 has 14 amino acids. CDR3 nucleotide sequence: TGTGCCAGCAGTGCTGACAGGCTAGCCGACGAGCAGTACTTC. Translation gives CASSADRLADEQYF.

This clonotype was counted at least ten times. The V gene is TRBV5-1, the J gene TRBJ2-7; D gene ambiguous. Germline CDR1 SGHRS, CDR2 YFSETQ. Trimming took 5 bases from V and 1 from J, leaving 13 bases between them. This CDR3 has 14 amino acids. In DNA, the CDR3 is TGCGCCAGCAGGATTGAAGCTTCATCCTACGAGCAGTACTTC. Protein: CASRIEASSYEQYF.

This clonotype was observed at least ten times. This chain connects TRBV5-1 to TRBJ2-7; D ambiguous. V lost 0 bases and J 2 bases, leaving 9 bases between the germline ends. The CDR3 runs to 14 residues. Germline loops: CDR1 SGHRS, CDR2 YFSETQ. The CDR3 DNA sequence: TGCGCCAGCAGCTTGGGGGTTGCCCCCTACGAGCAGTACTTC. Protein: CASSLGVAPYEQYF. Complete variable domain (other parts from reference TRBV5-1 and TRBJ2-7): KAGVTQTPRYLIKTRGQQVTLSCSPISGHRSVSWYQQTPGQGLQFLFEYFSETQRNKGNFPGRFSGRQFSNSRSEMNVSTLELGDSALYLCASSLGVAPYEQYFGPGTRLTVT.

A few counts support this clonotype. The genes are TRBV4-3 and TRBJ2-7; TRBD1 matches at 7 bases. CDR1 is LGHNA, CDR2 YSLEER, per germline. The CDR3 covers 13 residues. J lost 3 bases, V lost 4 bases, and 3 bases had no gene match. DNA for the CDR3: TGCGCCAGCAGCCCGGGACAGTTCTACGAGCAGTACTTC. It specifies CASSPGQFYEQYF.